Here is one T cell receptor beta chain with its context. Its antigen is not known. This entry belongs to a study of human T cells and chemical hapten exposure. Broader study findings: Versus controls, expanded TCRs had significantly more large CDR3 similarity clusters.

The CDR3 spans 13 residues. Germline V lookup: CDR1 LNHDA, CDR2 SQIVND (reference sequence). V was trimmed by 6 bases and J by 4 bases, leaving 13 bases between them. The library labeled individual cDNA molecules by adding unique molecular identifiers to them. TCRdb recomputed calls from the RACE reads with MiXCR, one row per CDR3 protein. The repertoire holds around 100,000 distinct CDR3 sequences, with over 9.5% as singletons. Indicated time point: patch test 2, 6 weeks after DPC sensitization. The treatment denotes: therapeutic diphenylcyclopropenone sensitization with weekly scalp DPC. The material sequenced was whole blood, taken in connection with sensitization to the hapten diphenylcyclopropenone (DPC). This chain uses TRBV19 with TRBJ2-7, with D perhaps TRBD1 (6 bases). The TCR originated in a woman aged 40 to 49 with alopecia areata. Some clones in this sample may be carry-over from other donors' samples. The CDR3 nucleotides read TGTGCCAGTAGCACCGGGACACAATACGAGCAGTACTTC. Protein sequence: CASSTGTQYEQYF.